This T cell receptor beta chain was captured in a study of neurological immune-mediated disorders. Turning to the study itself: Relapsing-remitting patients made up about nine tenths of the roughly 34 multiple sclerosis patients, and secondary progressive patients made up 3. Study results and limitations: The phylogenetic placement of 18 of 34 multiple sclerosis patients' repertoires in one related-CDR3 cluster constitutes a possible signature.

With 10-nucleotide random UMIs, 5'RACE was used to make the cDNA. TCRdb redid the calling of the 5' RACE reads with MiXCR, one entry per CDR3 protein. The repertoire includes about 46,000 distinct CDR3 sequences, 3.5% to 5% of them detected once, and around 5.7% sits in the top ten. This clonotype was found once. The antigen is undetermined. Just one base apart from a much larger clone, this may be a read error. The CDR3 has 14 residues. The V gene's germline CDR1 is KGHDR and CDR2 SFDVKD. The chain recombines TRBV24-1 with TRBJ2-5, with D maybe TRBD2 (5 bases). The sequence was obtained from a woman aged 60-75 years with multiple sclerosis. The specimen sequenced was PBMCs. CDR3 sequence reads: CATSPGYGGETQDF. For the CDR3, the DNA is TGTGCCACCAGTCCGGGATATGGTGGAGAGACCCAGGACTTC.